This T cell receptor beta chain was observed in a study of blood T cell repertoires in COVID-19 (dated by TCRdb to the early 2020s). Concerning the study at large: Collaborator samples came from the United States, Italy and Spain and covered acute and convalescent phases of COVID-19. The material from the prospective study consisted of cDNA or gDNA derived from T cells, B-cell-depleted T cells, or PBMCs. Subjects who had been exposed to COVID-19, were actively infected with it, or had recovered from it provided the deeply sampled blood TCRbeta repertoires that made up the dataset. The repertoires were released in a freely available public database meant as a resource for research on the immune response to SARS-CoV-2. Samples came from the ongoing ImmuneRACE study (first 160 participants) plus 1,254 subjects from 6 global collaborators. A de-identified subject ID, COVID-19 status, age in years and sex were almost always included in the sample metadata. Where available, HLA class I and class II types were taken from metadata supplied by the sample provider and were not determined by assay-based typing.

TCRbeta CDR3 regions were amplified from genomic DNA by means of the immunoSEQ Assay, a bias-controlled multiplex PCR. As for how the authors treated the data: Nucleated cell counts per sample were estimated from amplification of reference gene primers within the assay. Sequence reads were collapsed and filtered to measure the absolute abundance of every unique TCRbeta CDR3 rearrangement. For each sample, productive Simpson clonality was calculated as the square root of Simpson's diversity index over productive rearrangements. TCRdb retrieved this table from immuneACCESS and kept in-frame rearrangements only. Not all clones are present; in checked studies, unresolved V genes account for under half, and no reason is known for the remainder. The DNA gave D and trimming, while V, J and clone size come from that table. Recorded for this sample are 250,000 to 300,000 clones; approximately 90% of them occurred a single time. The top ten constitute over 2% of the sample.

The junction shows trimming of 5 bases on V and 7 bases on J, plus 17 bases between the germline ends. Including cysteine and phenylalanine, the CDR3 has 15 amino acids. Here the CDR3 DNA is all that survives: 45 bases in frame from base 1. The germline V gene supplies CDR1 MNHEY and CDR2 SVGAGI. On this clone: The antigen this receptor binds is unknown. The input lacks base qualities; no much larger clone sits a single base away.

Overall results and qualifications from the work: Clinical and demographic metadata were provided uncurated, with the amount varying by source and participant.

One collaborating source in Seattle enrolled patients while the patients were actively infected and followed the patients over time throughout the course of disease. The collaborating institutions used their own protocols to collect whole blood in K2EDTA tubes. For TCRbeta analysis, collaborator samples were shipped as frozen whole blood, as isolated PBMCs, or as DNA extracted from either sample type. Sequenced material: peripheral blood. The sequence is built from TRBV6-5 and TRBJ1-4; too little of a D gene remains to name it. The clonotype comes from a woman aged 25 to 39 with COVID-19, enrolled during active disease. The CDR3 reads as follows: CASSRPAVGSEKLFF. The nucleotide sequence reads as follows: TGTGCCAGCAGTCGCCCTGCGGTGGGGAGTGAAAAACTGTTTTTT.